This TCR beta chain was observed in a study of regulatory T cells in long-lasting Graves disease (dated by TCRdb to the early 2020s). With respect to the entire study: Patients with newly diagnosed Graves' disease had been on antithyroid drugs for under 3 months. The study was conducted in China and was registered as a clinical trial. A total of 35 or so samples were covered by TCR sequencing, comprising some 13 persistent and 20 or so newly diagnosed Graves' disease patients. Peripheral blood TCR sequencing and RNA sequencing compared persistent Graves' disease patients with newly diagnosed Graves' disease patients.

Measured from the cysteine to the phenylalanine, the CDR3 is 12 residues long. The kept DNA is CDR3 alone, 36 bases in frame from the first base. The junction shows trimming of 1 base on V and 4 bases on J, plus 5 bases between the germline ends. The germline V gene (reference sequence) supplies CDR1 GTSNPN and CDR2 SVGIG. The protocol used for the library was multiplex PCR. TCRdb names Illumina HiSeq 4000 as the instrument used. To build TCR beta libraries, CDR3 regions were amplified by Arm-PCR using iRepertoire HTBI primers. Gel purification was performed on PCR products prior to sequencing. The paper's processing steps were these. A total of around 59 TRBV and 14 TRBJ segments were identified across samples and were used for gene usage analysis of CDR3 amino acid clonotypes. COPE and FqMerger were used to merge filtered high-quality paired reads into contigs. BLAST was used to align contigs to IMGT TRBV, TRBD and TRBJ reference genes, with CDR3 defined following IMGT. Highly expanded clones were defined as clonotypes with a frequency above 0.1%. Repertoire diversity was measured by Shannon entropy, and V-J evenness by the Gini coefficient. A clonotype found in more than one individual was treated as public. TCRdb trimmed the raw reads at Q25, called clones with MiXCR and kept productive beta chains. Every CDR3 protein is listed once, alongside the most common genes and DNA of its rows. The authors' filters were not applied to this entry. This sample holds approximately 300,000 distinct CDR3 sequences; 15% to 20% were observed only once. The leading ten clones occupy more than 35% of the sample.

In the paper's terms, the time point label means: newly diagnosed GD, antithyroid drugs for less than 3 months. RNA was extracted from PBMCs in TRIzol for both TCR sequencing and RNA sequencing. The diagnosis of Graves' disease was made according to American Thyroid Association guidelines. The patients came from an endocrinology department in Xi'an, China. From each patient, approximately 10 milliliters of peripheral blood was collected into an EDTA anticoagulant tube. PBMCs were isolated by Ficoll Paque Plus density gradient separation without further T cell sorting. An Agilent 2100 Bioanalyzer and agarose gel were used to assess RNA quality, and a NanoDrop 2000 was used to measure RNA concentration. Broad study findings and their caveats: A larger number of public clonotypes was shared among persistent patients (approximately 2,500) than among newly diagnosed patients (around 870). The small sample size was acknowledged by the authors as a limitation that may reduce accuracy. Only peripheral blood was studied, because thyroid tissue, the primary lesion, was inaccessible. Persistent Graves' disease patients showed lower TCR Shannon entropy and fewer highly expanded clones than newly diagnosed patients, suggesting clonal expansion. Persistent disease showed preferential use of TRBV28, TRBJ1-2 and TRBJ2-5, whereas newly diagnosed disease favored TRBV20-1 and TRBJ2-1. Sequencing and analysis were limited to the TCR beta chain.

This clonotype was found many times. It has no known antigen specificity. No quality values exist for individual bases; no much larger clone is one base distant. The starting material was peripheral blood mononuclear cells (PBMCs), obtained at new diagnosis, from a patient treated with antithyroid drugs. This clonotype was sampled from a female donor with Graves disease. The V and J genes are TRBV30 and TRBJ2-1; the D gene assignment is ambiguous. The CDR3 reads CAWSGRYNEQFF. Here is the DNA: TGTGCCTGGAGTGGACGTTACAATGAGCAGTTCTTC.